These T cell receptor beta chains were read from a single sample in a study of T cells after yellow fever vaccination. Each CDR3 protein gets one entry after TCRdb re-called the 5' RACE reads with MiXCR. This table holds some 400,000 distinct CDR3 sequences, about 19% found once. The sample consisted of PBMCs, taken before the yellow fever booster vaccination. The receptor source for this set is a man aged 18 to 29 who received the YFV17D yellow fever vaccine. CDR3s include the opening cysteine and the closing phenylalanine or tryptophan. A D gene is named only where the DNA matches it firmly. The size entry is marked missing in some rows and otherwise reads once, few, many or a size class.

cdr3_length j_call d_call clone_size v_call cdr3_aa cdr3_nt
15 TRBJ2-5 TRBD2 NA TRBV20-1 CSAPSAGGLQETQYF TGCAGTGCGCCAAGCGCGGGGGGATTACAAGAGACCCAGTACTTC
15 TRBJ2-3 TRBD2 NA TRBV11-2 CASSQLAGGADTQYF TGTGCCAGCAGCCAATTAGCGGGGGGGGCAGATACGCAGTATTTT
14 TRBJ1-2 TRBD1 few TRBV20-1 CRIQGALSHYGYTF TGCAGAATACAGGGGGCGCTATCCCACTATGGCTACACCTTC
14 TRBJ2-5 NA many TRBV12-3/TRBV12-4 CASSPPGLQETQYF TGTGCCAGCAGTCCCCCGGGGTTACAAGAGACCCAGTACTTC
14 TRBJ2-2 TRBD2 NA TRBV20-1 CSAQTGGATGELFF TGCAGTGCTCAGACGGGGGGGGCGACCGGGGAGCTGTTTTTT
15 TRBJ2-5 NA few TRBV6-1 CASSDILRGPETQYF TGTGCCAGCAGTGATATATTAAGGGGCCCAGAGACCCAGTACTTC
16 TRBJ2-6 NA few TRBV4-3 CASSQDRFSGANVLTF TGCGCCAGCAGCCAAGACAGGTTCTCTGGGGCCAACGTCCTGACTTTC
14 TRBJ2-1 TRBD2 NA TRBV18 CASSPTSGVVEQFF TGTGCCAGCTCACCGACTAGCGGGGTTGTTGAGCAGTTCTTC
16 TRBJ2-1 TRBD2 NA TRBV7-3 CASSFQLAGVNNEQFF TGTGCCAGCAGCTTCCAATTAGCGGGGGTCAACAATGAGCAGTTCTTC
13 TRBJ1-6 NA NA TRBV19 CATLRGPESPLHF TGTGCCACCTTGAGAGGCCCGGAATCACCCCTCCACTTT
15 TRBJ2-5 TRBD1 NA TRBV5-5 CASSVLTGAGETQYF TGTGCCAGCAGCGTACTGACAGGGGCAGGGGAGACCCAGTACTTC
14 TRBJ1-5 NA NA TRBV4-2 CASSQDNLEGRQHF TGTGCCAGCAGCCAAGATAACCTCGAGGGCCGCCAGCATTTT
11 TRBJ2-1 NA few TRBV6-6 CASSHNNEQFF TGTGCCAGCAGTCATAACAATGAGCAGTTCTTC
14 TRBJ1-4 TRBD1 NA TRBV29-1 CSVGAGTANEKLFF TGCAGCGTTGGAGCCGGGACAGCTAATGAAAAACTGTTTTTT
14 TRBJ2-5 NA few TRBV12-3/TRBV12-4 CASSKGGPGETQYF TGTGCCAGCAGCAAGGGGGGGCCTGGAGAGACCCAGTACTTC
14 TRBJ1-4 TRBD1 few TRBV6-5 CASSYRTGSEKLFF TGTGCCAGCAGTTACCGGACAGGGAGTGAAAAACTGTTTTTT
15 TRBJ1-1 NA few TRBV4-3 CASSQEGGRNTEAFF TGCGCCAGCAGCCAAGAGGGGGGGAGGAACACTGAAGCTTTCTTT
14 TRBJ2-3 NA NA TRBV5-5 CASSAWRLPDTQYF TGTGCCAGCAGCGCCTGGCGCTTGCCAGATACGCAGTATTTT
15 TRBJ1-3 NA few TRBV12-3/TRBV12-4 CASSFASGTGNTIYF TGTGCCAGCAGTTTTGCGTCAGGGACTGGAAACACCATATATTTT
20 TRBJ2-4 TRBD1 few TRBV12-3/TRBV12-4 CASSLRPLGQGHRAKNIQYF TGTGCCAGCAGTTTAAGGCCACTGGGACAGGGTCATAGGGCCAAAAACATTCAGTACTTC
15 TRBJ1-4 TRBD1 NA TRBV4-2 CASSPRDSANEKLFF TGTGCCAGCAGCCCGCGGGACAGCGCAAATGAAAAACTGTTTTTT
13 TRBJ1-2 NA few TRBV28 CASSFLSIDGYTF TGTGCCAGCAGTTTTCTATCAATCGATGGCTACACCTTC
14 TRBJ1-2 TRBD1 NA TRBV4-1 CASSQDIGQDRYTF TGCGCCAGCAGCCAAGATATCGGACAGGATCGCTACACCTTC
11 TRBJ2-1 NA few TRBV28 CATRLHGEQFF TGTGCCACCCGCCTCCACGGTGAGCAGTTCTTC
14 TRBJ2-5 NA few TRBV6-6 CASSPPPGQETQYF TGTGCCAGCAGCCCCCCTCCAGGCCAAGAGACCCAGTACTTC
15 TRBJ2-3 NA few TRBV7-9 CASSLIRGSTDTQYF TGTGCCAGCAGCTTAATCAGGGGTAGCACAGATACGCAGTATTTT
14 TRBJ2-7 TRBD2 NA TRBV2 CASLSGTTYYEQYF TGTGCCAGCCTGTCCGGGACTACCTACTACGAGCAGTACTTC
16 TRBJ2-5 NA NA TRBV30 CAWSVARGRGRGTQYF TGTGCCTGGAGTGTAGCTAGGGGCAGGGGAAGGGGGACCCAGTACTTC
13 TRBJ2-7 NA NA TRBV2 CASSSQLGSEQYF TGTGCCAGCAGTAGCCAATTGGGTTCCGAGCAGTACTTC
14 TRBJ2-2 NA few TRBV20-1 CSASPRTPVGELFF TGCAGTGCTAGCCCCCGGACCCCGGTCGGGGAGCTGTTTTTT
16 TRBJ2-5 TRBD2 NA TRBV7-3 CASSAGLAGGRETQYF TGTGCCAGCAGCGCCGGGCTAGCGGGGGGGCGTGAGACCCAGTACTTC
16 TRBJ2-3 TRBD2 NA TRBV9 CASSPYDGTTPDTQYF TGTGCCAGCAGCCCCTATGACGGGACTACTCCAGATACGCAGTATTTT
16 TRBJ1-4 NA few TRBV20-1 CSARSRDTQSNEKLFF TGCAGTGCTAGATCCCGGGACACCCAATCTAATGAAAAACTGTTTTTT
13 TRBJ2-3 NA few TRBV7-2 CASSFRWADTQYF TGTGCCAGCAGCTTTAGGTGGGCAGATACGCAGTATTTT
14 TRBJ1-1 NA NA TRBV12-5 CATDTPSGNTEAFF TGTGCTACTGATACCCCTTCGGGGAACACTGAAGCTTTCTTT
13 TRBJ2-7 NA NA TRBV4-1 CASSLILGYEQYF TGCGCCAGCAGCCTCATACTAGGATACGAGCAGTACTTC
14 TRBJ2-3 TRBD1 NA TRBV6-5 CASSLGQVRDTQYF TGTGCCAGCAGTTTGGGACAGGTTCGAGATACGCAGTATTTT
16 TRBJ2-1 TRBD2 few TRBV4-3 CASSQSRMGGFDEQFF TGCGCCAGCAGCCAATCCCGGATGGGAGGGTTCGATGAGCAGTTCTTC
14 TRBJ2-3 NA NA TRBV2 CASSVDRSTDTQYF TGTGCCAGCAGTGTTGACAGAAGCACAGATACGCAGTATTTT
12 TRBJ2-5 NA few TRBV10-3 CAVASVAETQYF TGTGCCGTGGCTTCGGTCGCGGAGACCCAGTACTTC
16 TRBJ1-2 NA NA TRBV7-8 CASSLSLDARGGGYTF TGTGCCAGCAGCTTATCTTTAGATGCTCGAGGTGGTGGCTACACCTTC
16 TRBJ2-6 NA NA TRBV24-1 CATSGGGGSGANVLTF TGTGCCACCAGTGGGGGAGGCGGCTCTGGGGCCAACGTCCTGACTTTC
11 TRBJ2-2 NA NA TRBV9 CASSEPGELFF TGTGCCAGCAGCGAACCCGGGGAGCTGTTTTTT
17 TRBJ2-1 TRBD2 NA TRBV7-3 CASSSSPLAGGYNEQFF TGTGCCAGCAGCTCCTCCCCACTAGCGGGGGGCTACAATGAGCAGTTCTTC
14 TRBJ2-5 TRBD2 NA TRBV6-6 CASRPGLHSEAQYF TGTGCCAGCAGGCCGGGACTACACTCGGAGGCCCAGTACTTC
14 TRBJ1-1 NA few TRBV5-6 CASSDYRDGTEAFF TGTGCCAGCAGCGACTACAGGGACGGCACTGAAGCTTTCTTT
14 TRBJ2-5 TRBD1 few TRBV7-9 CASSFTDRGETQYF TGTGCCAGCAGCTTCACGGACAGGGGAGAGACCCAGTACTTC
15 TRBJ1-4 TRBD1 few TRBV4-3 CASSRIGQGNEKLFF TGCGCCAGCAGCCGTATCGGACAGGGTAATGAAAAACTGTTTTTT
16 TRBJ1-5 TRBD1 NA TRBV18 CASSPGTGAFNQPQHF TGTGCCAGCTCCCCCGGGACAGGGGCCTTCAATCAGCCCCAGCATTTT
16 TRBJ1-3 NA few TRBV10-3 CAISEPGLRSGNTIYF TGTGCCATCAGTGAACCGGGACTGCGTTCTGGAAACACCATATATTTT
15 TRBJ2-1 TRBD2 NA TRBV7-2 CASSFGTSGGDEQFF TGTGCCAGCAGCTTCGGGACTAGCGGGGGGGATGAGCAGTTCTTC
15 TRBJ1-4 NA many TRBV5-6 CASSMRGGGVEKLFF TGTGCCAGCAGCATGAGGGGAGGTGGAGTTGAAAAACTGTTTTTT
13 TRBJ1-2 TRBD1 NA TRBV7-2 CASSWRPGQGITF TGTGCCAGCAGCTGGAGACCGGGACAGGGCATCACCTTC